The following is a TCR beta chain sequence with its context. The sample is drawn from a study of blood T cell repertoires in COVID-19. Produced via immunoSEQ multiplex PCR; TCRdb's table is partial and in-frame only. The sample records 150,000 to 200,000 clones, roughly 84% being singletons. The CDR3 runs 14 residues. Germline V gene lookup returns CDR1 SGHVS and CDR2 FQNEAQ. J lost 2 bases, V lost 8 bases, and 9 bases had no gene match. Source material: PBMCs or T cells enriched from blood (not recorded which). The chain carries TRBV7-8 and TRBJ2-7; 7 bases align to TRBD1. This TCR was sampled from a middle-aged man who had recovered from COVID-19. The CDR3: CASRRDRTTYEQYF. For the CDR3, the DNA is TGTGCCAGCCGCCGGGACAGAACAACCTACGAGCAGTACTTC.